This is a list of T cell receptor beta chains from one sample in a study of human T cells and chemical hapten exposure. One entry per CDR3 protein, called by TCRdb with MiXCR from the RACE reads. Of 150,000 to 200,000 distinct CDR3 sequences in the sample, roughly 15% are singletons; the top ten hold less than 2%. The specimen comprised whole blood, sampled in connection with sensitization to the hapten diphenylcyclopropenone (DPC). Receptors originate from a woman aged 25 to 39 with alopecia areata. Some clones in this sample may be carry-over from other donors' samples. CDR3s include the opening cysteine and the closing phenylalanine or tryptophan. D genes are given only for firm matches. Expanded clones get a size class; other rows say once, few or many, or leave the size out.

d_call,clone_size,v_call,j_call,cdr3_nt,cdr3_aa
-,few,TRBV15,TRBJ1-1,TGTGCCACCAGCAGAGCAGGGCTGAACACTGAAGCTTTCTTT,CATSRAGLNTEAFF
-,few,TRBV9,TRBJ2-7,TGTGCCAGCAGCGTAGGAGGTTCTTCCTACGAGCAGTACTTC,CASSVGGSSYEQYF
-,-,TRBV28,TRBJ2-1,TGTGCCATTAGGGCCCCCTCCTACAATGAGCAGTTCTTC,CAIRAPSYNEQFF
-,few,TRBV6-5,TRBJ2-2,TGTGCCAGCAGTTACTCCCATTCCGGGGAGCTGTTTTTT,CASSYSHSGELFF
-,few,TRBV9,TRBJ1-6,TGTGCCAGCAGCGTAGAGGGGGGGCGGAATTCACCCCTCCACTTT,CASSVEGGRNSPLHF
TRBD2,few,TRBV24-1,TRBJ2-1,TGTGCCACCAGTGATTCGCGACTAGCGGTATACAATGAGCAGTTCTTC,CATSDSRLAVYNEQFF
-,few,TRBV30,TRBJ1-4,TGTGCCTGGAGCCCGGGACCCAATGAAAAACTGTTTTTT,CAWSPGPNEKLFF
-,few,TRBV7-9,TRBJ2-1,TGTGCCAGCAGCTTAGTGGGAGGTGACTACAATGAGCAGTTCTTC,CASSLVGGDYNEQFF
TRBD1,few,TRBV9,TRBJ1-1,TGTGCCAGCAGCGCGCGACAGGGGGATACTGAAGCTTTCTTT,CASSARQGDTEAFF
-,few,TRBV7-6,TRBJ2-7,TGTGCCAGCAGCCGAGTCCGGGGTAAGGGATACGAGCAGTACTTC,CASSRVRGKGYEQYF
-,-,TRBV7-2,TRBJ2-1,TGTGCCAGCAGCTTAGGCGCTAGTCCCTACAATGAGCAGTTCTTC,CASSLGASPYNEQFF
-,few,TRBV14,TRBJ1-2,TGTGCCAGCAGCCTGAAGCCTTTCTATGGCTACACCTTC,CASSLKPFYGYTF
-,-,TRBV7-2,TRBJ2-2,TGTGCCAGCAGCCCGATTGGGACAACCACCGGGGAGCTGTTTTTT,CASSPIGTTTGELFF
-,few,TRBV11-2,TRBJ2-3,TGTGCCAGCAGCTCTCCTGGGATTGGGACAGATACGCAGTATTTT,CASSSPGIGTDTQYF
-,few,TRBV5-8,TRBJ2-5,TGTGCCAGCAGCTTGGAGCACAGACAAGAGACCCAGTACTTC,CASSLEHRQETQYF
-,-,TRBV18,TRBJ1-4,TGTGCCAGCTCACAACCGGGGGGCTCGGAGGAAAAACTGTTTTTT,CASSQPGGSEEKLFF
TRBD1,-,TRBV6-6,TRBJ2-2,TGTGCCAGCAGTTCAGGACAGGGCTTGAGCGGGGAGCTGTTTTTT,CASSSGQGLSGELFF
-,many,TRBV6-1,TRBJ2-3,TGTGCCAGCAGTGAAGCGCGATTGGGCCCGCGCAGGGGCGCAGATACGCAGTATTTT,CASSEARLGPRRGADTQYF
TRBD2,-,TRBV10-2,TRBJ2-5,TGCGCCAGCAGAGTAGCGGGAGGCGAGACCCAGTACTTC,CASRVAGGETQYF
-,few,TRBV6-2/TRBV6-3,TRBJ2-1,TGTGCCAGCAGTTACTCACCCCCTGGCGGGGGCGATGAGCAGTTCTTC,CASSYSPPGGGDEQFF
TRBD1,-,TRBV4-1,TRBJ2-4,TGCGCCAGCAGCCACCCTGGCGGGACAGGGAGCCTAGCCAAAAACATTCAGTACTTC,CASSHPGGTGSLAKNIQYF
-,many,TRBV6-2/TRBV6-3,TRBJ2-1,TGTGCCAGCAGACTAAGCGGAGGGGGTCGTGAGCAGTTCTTC,CASRLSGGGREQFF
-,few,TRBV6-5,TRBJ1-4,TGTGCCAGCAGTTACTCGGGACGGTTGGGGACTAATGAAAAACTGTTTTTT,CASSYSGRLGTNEKLFF
-,many,TRBV7-2,TRBJ2-1,TGTGCCAGCAGCTTAGCGAACCCAGGGAGTCGCTCCTACAATGAGCAGTTCTTC,CASSLANPGSRSYNEQFF
-,-,TRBV7-2,TRBJ2-1,TGTGCCAGCAGCTTCCCTGTTGGTGTAACCCCTCGCAATGAGCAGTTCTTC,CASSFPVGVTPRNEQFF
-,few,TRBV6-6,TRBJ1-3,TGTGCCAGCAGCCCCTCTGGAAACACCATATATTTT,CASSPSGNTIYF
-,few,TRBV27,TRBJ2-5,TGTGCCAGCAACCCTCGGGGAGGCCCATCAGAGACCCAGTACTTC,CASNPRGGPSETQYF
-,few,TRBV7-9,TRBJ2-3,TGTGCCAGCAGCTCGGTTTCTATCGGTACGCAGTATTTT,CASSSVSIGTQYF
-,-,TRBV25-1,TRBJ1-2,TGTGCCAGCAGTGAATTTGTTAACTATGGCTACACCTTC,CASSEFVNYGYTF
TRBD1,few,TRBV20-1,TRBJ2-3,TGCAGTGCTAGAGATATGGACAGGGCCCCTCGGATCGCAGATACGCAGTATTTT,CSARDMDRAPRIADTQYF
TRBD1,many,TRBV7-9,TRBJ1-2,TGTGCCAGCAGCCCGGACAGGGGGCTGATTGATGGCTACACCTTC,CASSPDRGLIDGYTF
-,many,TRBV10-2,TRBJ1-2,TGCGCCAGCAGTGAGTCGTCAGGGCTCTATGGCTACACCTTC,CASSESSGLYGYTF
TRBD1,few,TRBV20-1,TRBJ1-2,TGCAGTGCTGGTTTGGGGAGGGGGCTCAACTATGGCTACACCTTC,CSAGLGRGLNYGYTF
-,-,TRBV7-8,TRBJ2-2,TGTGCCAGCAGCTTAGCGACGGACGCCTTGAACACCGGGGAGCTGTTTTTT,CASSLATDALNTGELFF
-,few,TRBV6-5,TRBJ1-1,TGTGCCAGCAGCCGCGGGGTATGGGGCACTGAAGCTTTCTTT,CASSRGVWGTEAFF
-,many,TRBV12-3/TRBV12-4,TRBJ1-3,TGTGCCAGCCGCAGTACTACGACGGGCACCATATATTTT,CASRSTTTGTIYF
-,few,TRBV6-1,TRBJ1-4,TGTGCCAGCAGTACCCGGACACAGGATGAAAAACTGTTTTTT,CASSTRTQDEKLFF
-,-,TRBV5-4,TRBJ2-1,TGTGCCAGCAGCCCGGCATCCGGCGGGGACCGCTCCTACAATGAGCAGTTCTTC,CASSPASGGDRSYNEQFF
-,once,TRBV29-1,TRBJ2-4,TGCAGCGTTGAACGAGGGGAAGGAAACATTCAGTACTTC,CSVERGEGNIQYF
-,-,TRBV12-3/TRBV12-4,TRBJ1-3,TGTGCCAGCAGTCTACTCCGGGGGTCTGGAAACACCATATATTTT,CASSLLRGSGNTIYF
-,few,TRBV12-3/TRBV12-4,TRBJ2-3,TGTGCCAGCAGTTTATATATGGGGGGCGGTACAGATACGCAGTATTTT,CASSLYMGGGTDTQYF
-,few,TRBV6-6,TRBJ2-1,TGTGCCAGCAGGATGGACTCCTCCTACAATGAGCAGTTCTTC,CASRMDSSYNEQFF
-,few,TRBV7-9,TRBJ2-3,TGTGCCAGCAGTTTGATGGGGATTCTAGATACGCAGTATTTT,CASSLMGILDTQYF
-,-,TRBV5-5,TRBJ1-5,TGTGCCAGCAGCTCGGGGGGGCCCTATAGCAATCAGCCCCAGCATTTT,CASSSGGPYSNQPQHF
-,-,TRBV5-6,TRBJ2-7,TGTGCCAGCAGCCACCAGGGGCGATCCTACGAGCAGTACTTC,CASSHQGRSYEQYF
-,few,TRBV28,TRBJ2-1,TGTGCCACCCAGGGCCCCGGAAAGAGTGGCAGCAATGAGCAGTTCTTC,CATQGPGKSGSNEQFF
-,many,TRBV20-1,TRBJ1-1,TGCAGTGCTAGGGGAGGCGAGGGGCGAGAGACTGAAGCTTTCTTT,CSARGGEGRETEAFF
-,few,TRBV20-1,TRBJ1-1,TGCAGTGCCCCTCAGAGGGGACACATAAACACTGAAGCTTTCTTT,CSAPQRGHINTEAFF
-,many,TRBV5-4,TRBJ2-1,TGTGCCAGCAGCTTGTTTTTAGCGTCCTACAATGAGCAGTTCTTC,CASSLFLASYNEQFF
-,-,TRBV6-6,TRBJ2-7,TGTGCCAGCAGTTACTCCGCTCGGGCGGGACCCAGCGAGCAGTACTTC,CASSYSARAGPSEQYF
-,-,TRBV20-1,TRBJ2-7,TGCAGTGCTAGAGATTCGTACAGGATCTCGTACGAGCAGTACTTC,CSARDSYRISYEQYF
-,-,TRBV6-2/TRBV6-3,TRBJ1-3,TGTGCCAGCAGTTATACCGTCGTCGGGACGCTTGGAAACACCATATATTTT,CASSYTVVGTLGNTIYF
-,few,TRBV5-1,TRBJ2-1,TGCGCCAGCAGCCTCAGGACAGCAAGCTCCTACAATGAGCAGTTCTTC,CASSLRTASSYNEQFF